This T cell receptor beta chain originates from a study of blood T cell repertoires in COVID-19. Study-wide background: Samples came from the United States, Italy and Spain, spanning acute and convalescent COVID-19.

Authors' data handling: From reference gene primer amplification, estimates of nucleated cell counts were derived. The repertoire was sequenced with immunoSEQ multiplex PCR; TCRdb's copy has only in-frame clones and lacks some. V and J calls and clone size come straight from that table; D and trimming were deduced from the DNA. The sample has approximately 440,000 clones, about 90% seen once; the top ten hold approximately 0.55%. The J segment lost 5 bases and the V segment lost 4 bases, leaving 4 bases of the junction unmatched. This CDR3 contains 15 residues. The V gene's germline CDR1 is SGHVS and CDR2 FNYEAQ.

Sequenced: PBMCs or T cells enriched from blood (not recorded which). V and J are TRBV7-6 and TRBJ2-1; 11 positions agree with TRBD2. The TCR was taken from a man aged 18 to 35 who had recovered from COVID-19. CDR3: CASSWGLAANNEQFF. The CDR3 DNA reads as TGTGCCAGCAGCTGGGGACTAGCGGCGAACAATGAGCAGTTCTTC.